The 21 T cell receptor beta chains below were found in one sample sequenced in a study of cytomegalovirus exposure and HLA in healthy donors. Primers: 60 Vbeta forward and 13 Jbeta reverse. Repertoires were generated with immunoSEQ multiplex PCR, while TCRdb's copy carries only in-frame clones and drops some. The repertoire includes over 150,000 clones, 81% of them detected once, and approximately 13% sits in the top ten. Sequenced material: PBMCs. These receptors came from a woman in her forties or fifties in good health and CMV-seronegative.

This clone was counted between two and nine times. The chain joins TRBV11-2 to TRBJ1-2; TRBD1 is a possible D gene (5 bases). Germline CDR1 SGHAT, CDR2 FQNNGV. CDR3 length: 14 residues. Between the trimmed V and J ends, which lost 0 bases and 8 bases, there was a span of 13 bases. CDR3 in DNA: TGTGCCAGCAGCTTAGATCAGGGAGGAAGAGGCTACACCTTC. Protein sequence: CASSLDQGGRGYTF.

J is TRBJ1-1 and V is TRBV19; D gene uncertain. Trimming pared 5 bases from V and 0 bases from J, leaving 10 bases between. Germline V gene data show CDR1 as LNHDA and CDR2 as SQIVND (reference sequence). This CDR3 is built from 14 residues. The CDR3 DNA follows: TGTGCCAGTAGTGTCCGGGAGATGAACACTGAAGCTTTCTTT. Translated, it gives CASSVREMNTEAFF.

The chain couples TRBV27 to TRBJ1-3, with 8 bases fitting TRBD1. After removal of 5 bases from V and 2 bases from J, the junction contained 8 bases not matched to a gene. The CDR3 spans 16 residues. Germline V gene sequence: CDR1 MNHEY, CDR2 SMNVEV (reference sequence). The CDR3 region has the DNA TGTGCCAGCAGTCCCTCCAGGGGGCGAGCTGGAAACACCATATATTTT. Translation gives CASSPSRGRAGNTIYF.

This chain connects TRBV19 to TRBJ1-1, with D perhaps matching TRBD1 (6 bases). Trimming removed 9 bases at V and 3 bases at J, with 20 bases between. The CDR3 has 15 amino acids. CDR1 is LNHDA, CDR2 SQIVND, per germline (reference sequence). The chain's CDR3 is CASTYRARAYTEAFF. The CDR3 DNA reads TGTGCCAGCACCTACAGGGCTCGAGCCTACACTGAAGCTTTCTTT.

The genes are TRBV15 and TRBJ2-7; 7 bases match TRBD1. The CDR3 covers 13 residues. The V segment lost 5 bases and the J segment 4 bases; nucleotides outside the gene matches: 5. Germline CDR1 and CDR2: LNHNV and YYDKDF (reference sequence). CDR3 loop: CATSWTRGYEQYF. The CDR3 DNA reads TGTGCCACCAGCTGGACCAGGGGGTACGAGCAGTACTTC.

The rearrangement joins TRBV9 to TRBJ1-2; D might be TRBD1 (5 bases). Germline CDR1 is SGDLS and CDR2 is YYNGEE. The CDR3 totals 15 residues. The ends were cut back, 0 bases at V and 2 bases at J, with 11 bases in the middle. CDR3 in amino acids: CASSVEGRGNYGYTF. The CDR3 DNA sequence: TGTGCCAGCAGCGTAGAGGGACGGGGGAACTATGGCTACACCTTC.

The CDR3 sequence is CASSLDRGNTEAFF. The CDR3 bases are TGTGCCAGCAGCTTAGACAGGGGGAACACTGAAGCTTTCTTT. The rearrangement joins TRBV7-3 to TRBJ1-1; TRBD1 matches 8 bases. With V trimmed by 2 bases and J by 1 base, 0 bases remained unmatched. CDR1 and CDR2 (germline): SGHTA, FQGTGA. This CDR3 contains 14 residues.

The CDR3 nucleotides are TGTGCCAGCAGCCGCACTTGGGGAGAAGGTGACTATGGCTACACCTTC. Amino acid sequence: CASSRTWGEGDYGYTF. The chain couples TRBV7-9 to TRBJ1-2, with D hard to call. The CDR3 is 16 amino acids. Trimming stripped 5 bases from V and 3 bases from J, with 19 bases between. CDR1 and CDR2 from the germline V gene are SEHNR and FQNEAQ (reference sequence).

J is TRBJ1-2 and V is TRBV2; 8 positions agree with TRBD1. The germline gives CDR1 SNHLY, CDR2 FYNNEI. The CDR3 contains 16 residues. V shed 6 bases, J shed 7 bases, and the junction held 16 bases outside the gene matches. CDR3 in amino acids: CASRPLRDRSTGGYTF. The DNA of the CDR3 is TGTGCCAGCAGACCGCTCCGGGACAGGTCCACGGGTGGCTACACCTTC.

The chain recombines TRBV11-2 with TRBJ1-2, with D possibly matching TRBD1 (5 bases). Trimming left V 4 bases short and J 4 bases short, with 16 bases between. The length of the CDR3 is 15 residues. Germline assignment: CDR1 SGHAT and CDR2 FQNNGV. The CDR3 nucleotides read TGTGCCAGCAGCTCCCGGGTCCCAGGGATCTATGGCTACACCTTC. Translation: CASSSRVPGIYGYTF.

The V call is TRBV13, the J call TRBJ2-5; D may be TRBD2 (7 bases). The J call may not be correct, given that the DNA end is closer to TRBJ2-7. This CDR3 has 16 residues. CDR1 and CDR2 from the germline V gene are PRHDT and FYEKMQ (reference sequence). CDR3 residues: CASSSGGRLATYEQYF. CDR3 sequence (DNA): TGTGCCAGCAGCTCGGGGGGCAGACTGGCGACCTACGAGCAGTACTTC.

The chain has TRBV4-2 and TRBJ2-5; 9 bases are a match to TRBD2. The CDR3 consists of 17 residues. In germline, CDR1 is LGHNA, CDR2 YNFKEQ. J was trimmed by 2 bases and V by 0 bases; bases with no gene match: 7. For the CDR3, the DNA is TGTGCCAGCAGCCAAGACCGAGCGGGGGGTGCTCAAGAGACCCAGTACTTC. Residues: CASSQDRAGGAQETQYF.

Comment on this clone: Other nucleotide sequences in the sample specify the same CDR3. CDR3 nucleotide sequence: TGTGCCAGCAGCTTAGTCCCGATACATTTGAACACTGAAGCTTTCTTT. Its translation: CASSLVPIHLNTEAFF. The V and J genes are TRBV7-2 and TRBJ1-1; no reliable D call. Trimming stripped 1 base from V and 0 bases from J, with 12 bases between. Germline CDR1 and CDR2: SGHTA and FQGNSA. The CDR3 has 16 residues.

With regard to this clone: The sample holds other DNA sequences that translate to the same CDR3. The V gene is TRBV5-1, the J gene TRBJ1-1, with TRBD1 identical over 7 bases. The CDR3 is 13 residues long. In germline, CDR1 is SGHRS, CDR2 YFSETQ. Trimming at V came to 4 bases and at J to 3 bases, leaving 3 bases not matched to a gene. CDR3 loop: CASSLTGDTEAFF. CDR3 DNA sequence: TGCGCCAGCAGCCTTACAGGGGACACTGAAGCTTTCTTT. Full variable domain (rest looked up from reference TRBV5-1 and TRBJ1-1): KAGVTQTPRYLIKTRGQQVTLSCSPISGHRSVSWYQQTPGQGLQFLFEYFSETQRNKGNFPGRFSGRQFSNSRSEMNVSTLELGDSALYLCASSLTGDTEAFFGQGTRLTVV.

The CDR3 sequence: CASSEGLARNNEQFF. The CDR3 DNA sequence: TGTGCCAGCAGTGAAGGACTAGCGAGGAACAATGAGCAGTTCTTC. The V and J genes are TRBV6-1 and TRBJ2-1; 8 bases fit TRBD2. The CDR3 covers 15 residues. The V and J ends lost 1 base and 5 bases, in that order; junction bases with no gene match: 4. Germline V lookup: CDR1 MNHNS, CDR2 SASEGT.

The chain carries TRBV28 and TRBJ1-1; D is perhaps TRBD1 (6 bases). CDR1 and CDR2 from the germline V gene are MDHEN and SYDVKM. V gave up 7 bases and J gave up 7 bases, with 13 bases separating them. The CDR3 loop spans 12 amino acids. The CDR3: CASTTTGFEAFF. DNA of the CDR3: TGTGCCAGCACCACGACAGGATTTGAAGCTTTCTTT.

This clone was counted a single time. The rearrangement joins TRBV2 to TRBJ1-1; 7 nucleotides line up with TRBD1. Germline V lookup: CDR1 SNHLY, CDR2 FYNNEI. This CDR3 is 15 amino acids long. The V gene end was trimmed by 5 bases and the J gene end by 1 base; junction bases not matched to a gene: 7. The DNA for the CDR3 is TGTGCCAGCAGTAAACTGACAGGGCGGAACACTGAAGCTTTCTTT. Protein: CASSKLTGRNTEAFF.

The chain is built from TRBV19 and TRBJ2-6, with 9 bases lining up with TRBD2. The CDR3 covers 15 residues. The germline V gene encodes CDR1 LNHDA and CDR2 SQIVND (reference sequence). After removal of 5 bases from V and 4 bases from J, the junction contained 3 bases not matched to a gene. The DNA of the CDR3 is TGTGCCAGTAGTGTGGGACTAGCCGGGGCCAACGTCCTGACTTTC. Its protein product is CASSVGLAGANVLTF.

V and J are TRBV4-3 and TRBJ2-1; D perhaps matches TRBD2 (5 bases). Germline lookup yields CDR1 LGHNA and CDR2 YSLEER. The CDR3 is made up of 15 amino acids. Trimming took 0 bases from V and 10 from J, leaving 16 bases between them. The CDR3 DNA sequence: TGCGCCAGCAGCCAAGACACAATAGGAGAGCGGGAGCAGTTCTTC. The encoded protein is CASSQDTIGEREQFF.

This CDR3 is CASSRRDRALYEQYF. In DNA form, the CDR3 reads TGTGCCAGCAGCCGGAGGGACAGGGCATTGTACGAGCAGTACTTC. The chain recombines TRBV28 with TRBJ2-7; TRBD1 matches at 9 bases. J lost 4 bases, V lost 6 bases, and 10 bases had no gene match. Germline V gene sequence: CDR1 MDHEN, CDR2 SYDVKM. CDR3 length: 15 amino acids. Combining the CDR3 with reference TRBV28 and TRBJ2-7 gives the whole variable domain DVKVTQSSRYLVKRTGEKVFLECVQDMDHENMFWYRQDPGLGLRLIYFSYDVKMKEKGDIPEGYSVSREKKERFSLILESASTNQTSMYLCASSRRDRALYEQYFGPGTRLTVT.

V and J are TRBV7-6 and TRBJ2-5; TRBD1 matches at 10 bases. CDR1 and CDR2 from the germline V gene are SGHVS and FNYEAQ. Trimming took 5 bases from V and 4 from J; bases not matched to a gene: 7. CDR3 length: 15 residues. CDR3 nucleotide sequence: TGTGCCAGCAGCGCGGCTGGGACAGGGGTAGAGACCCAGTACTTC. This sequence encodes CASSAAGTGVETQYF. The variable domain in full, completed from reference TRBV7-6 and TRBJ2-5, reads GAGVSQSPRYKVTKRGQDVALRCDPISGHVSLYWYRQALGQGPEFLTYFNYEAQQDKSGLPNDRFSAERPEGSISTLTIQRTEQRDSAMYRCASSAAGTGVETQYFGPGTRLLVL.